These 9 T cell receptor beta chains were sequenced from one sample in a study of metastatic and nonmetastatic thyroid tumors. Patients underwent thyroid surgery, and none had received any treatment before it. TCRdb ran MiXCR on the PCR reads. The sample has tens of thousands of clones; about 20% are singletons. The specimen sequenced was blood. The receptors were gathered from a female donor with papillary thyroid cancer or a benign thyroid nodule (not recorded which). Some clones in this sample may be carry-over from other donors' samples.

The table lists this clone with a few counts. This chain connects TRBV18 to TRBJ1-6, with 9 nucleotides matching TRBD1. The V gene end was trimmed by 6 bases and the J gene end by 5 bases; junction bases not matched to a gene: 5. This CDR3 region has 15 residues. Germline V CDR1 and CDR2: KGHSH, LQKENI. The CDR3 here is CASSPGTGNNSPLHF. The CDR3 DNA reads TGTGCCAGCTCTCCCGGGACAGGGAATAATTCACCCCTCCACTTT.

This clone has at least ten counts. Within the sample, other DNA sequences also encode this same CDR3. The chain carries TRBV20-1 and TRBJ2-3; 7 bases are a match to TRBD1. Germline V gene data show CDR1 as DFQATT and CDR2 as SNEGSKA (reference sequence). J was trimmed by 4 bases and V by 6 bases; bases with no gene match: 10. This CDR3 region has 14 residues. The CDR3 here is CSAEIDRVSDTQYF. The CDR3 DNA sequence: TGCAGTGCCGAAATAGACAGGGTATCAGATACGCAGTATTTT.

This clone was detected ten times or more. A much larger clonotype is one base distant, so this may be a read error. The chain has TRBV24-1 and TRBJ2-3, with TRBD1 identical over 7 bases. The CDR3 is 16 amino acids. Per the germline V gene, CDR1 is KGHDR and CDR2 is SFDVKD. With V trimmed by 5 bases and J by 2 bases, 9 bases remained unmatched. CDR3 DNA: TGTGCCACCAGTGCCATGGGGACAGATCACACAGATACGCAGTATTTT. Encoded protein: CATSAMGTDHTDTQYF.

In this sample, this clone turned up many times. The J gene is TRBJ2-7, the V gene TRBV29-1; 8 nucleotides line up with TRBD1. Trimming cost V 0 bases and J 2 bases; bases outside gene matches: 9. Germline loops: CDR1 SQVTM, CDR2 ANQGSEA. This CDR3 is 16 amino acids long. The CDR3 nucleotides are TGCAGCGTTGAAGAAGAGGTTTGGACAGGGACCTACGAGCAGTACTTC. This codes for CSVEEEVWTGTYEQYF.

The V and J genes are TRBV7-2 and TRBJ1-2; D gene ambiguous. CDR3 length equals 12 residues. Germline assignment: CDR1 SGHTA and CDR2 FQGNSA. V shed 3 bases and J shed 4 bases, with 6 bases lying between them. CDR3 bases: TGTGCCAGCAGCTTGGGAACCTATGGCTACACCTTC. Encoded protein: CASSLGTYGYTF.

This clone was observed a handful of times. The chain combines TRBV6-2 or TRBV6-3 with TRBJ2-6; D is uncertain. The ends were cut back, 6 bases at V and 1 base at J, with 7 bases in the middle. The CDR3 totals 14 residues. Germline-derived CDR1 and CDR2 are MNHEY and SVGEGT. This chain's CDR3 is CASSRVSGANVLTF. CDR3 coding DNA: TGTGCCAGCAGCCGTGTATCTGGGGCCAACGTCCTGACTTTC.

At least ten counts were recorded for this clone. The chain uses TRBV7-8 and TRBJ1-5, with 8 bases that match TRBD1. The CDR3 sequence is 18 residues long. CDR1 and CDR2 from the germline V gene are SGHVS and FQNEAQ. The trim removed 5 bases at V and 0 bases at J, leaving 12 bases unmatched. CDR3 residues: CASSQVPGQVYSNQPQHF. The CDR3 DNA reads TGTGCCAGCAGCCAAGTCCCGGGACAGGTCTATAGCAATCAGCCCCAGCATTTT. Together with reference TRBV7-8 and TRBJ1-5, the CDR3 gives the full variable domain: GAGVSQSPRYKVAKRGQDVALRCDPISGHVSLFWYQQALGQGPEFLTYFQNEAQLDKSGLPSDRFFAERPEGSVSTLKIQRTQQEDSAVYLCASSQVPGQVYSNQPQHFGDGTRLSIL.

This clone has only a few counts. It may be a read error: a sequence one base away is much more abundant. This rearrangement joins TRBV6-2 or TRBV6-3 to TRBJ1-1, with D maybe TRBD1 (6 bases). The length of the CDR3 is 17 residues. Germline-derived CDR1 and CDR2 are MNHEY and SVGEGT. The CDR3 sequence is CASSYPHRVLENTEAFF. CDR3 bases: TGTGCCAGCAGTTACCCCCACAGGGTATTAGAGAACACCGAAGCTTTCTTT.

By sample share, this clone is medium-sized (0.01 to 0.1%). V is TRBV30 and J is TRBJ1-2, with D hard to call. Trimming cost V 2 bases and J 4 bases, with 11 bases left between them. CDR1 and CDR2 from the germline V gene are GTSNPN and SVGIG (reference sequence). CDR3 length: 13 residues. The CDR3 DNA is TGTGCCTGGAGTCCCGACCTTGGCTATGGCTACACCTTC. The encoded protein is CAWSPDLGYGYTF.